The T cell receptor beta chain described here comes from a study of blood T cells in healthy people across ages. Trimming cost V 4 bases and J 7 bases; bases outside gene matches: 10. The CDR3 spans 15 residues. From germline, CDR1 is KGHDR and CDR2 SFDVKD. Broader study findings: The study found more naive CD4+ cells and higher diversity in long-lived than aged donors. Strong correlation linked observed beta diversity and percent naive T cells.

Alongside a J-beta primer mix, a sample-barcoded 5' primer served in a second PCR lasting roughly 6 to 11 cycles. Via MiXCR, TCRdb re-called the 5' RACE reads, giving one row per CDR3 protein. The sample includes hundreds of thousands of distinct CDR3 sequences, approximately 60% of them seen just once. In regard to this clonotype: Its antigen is still unknown.

Approximately 9.2 milliliters was the volume of peripheral blood drawn from each donor. The rearrangement uses TRBV24-1 and TRBJ2-7; 9 bases agree with TRBD1. The TCR sequence derives from a man aged 35-49 years in good health. Sequenced sample: blood. The CDR3 sequence is CATSDPQGAGNEQYF. DNA of the CDR3: TGTGCCACCAGTGACCCACAGGGGGCTGGGAATGAGCAGTACTTC.